The TCR beta chain described here comes from a study of T-cell reconstitution after alpha-beta-depleted transplantation in children. Study-wide points: At one year after transplant, newly produced T cells mostly accounted for T-cell counts and diversity. Some patients owed their high day-60 TCRbeta diversity to surviving recipient T cells and thymic progenitors.

Unique molecular identifiers were incorporated during preparation of the TCRbeta library. In TCRdb, the PCR reads were re-called with MiXCR into one record per CDR3 protein. The data show about 200,000 distinct CDR3 sequences, around 7% seen once. This CDR3 has 13 amino acids. V was trimmed by 2 bases and J by 5 bases, leaving 10 bases between them. From germline, CDR1 is MNHEY and CDR2 SVGEGT. This clonotype was recorded at least ten times. The antigen remains unidentified. This specimen was PBMCs, taken before TCRalphabeta/CD19-depleted stem cell transplant. The V call is TRBV6-2 or TRBV6-3, the J call TRBJ2-7; no clear D gene. This TCR came from a boy younger than 10 with acute lymphoblastic leukemia, due to receive a stem cell transplant. CDR3 sequence: CASSYGWFDEQYF. CDR3 coding DNA: TGTGCCAGCAGTTACGGGTGGTTCGACGAGCAGTACTTC.